Each of the 24 T cell receptor beta chains below was sequenced from the same sample in a study of blood T cell repertoires in COVID-19. The table came from immunoSEQ multiplex PCR; TCRdb's copy has only in-frame clones and leaves some out. Among 200,000 to 250,000 clones, 85% to 90% were seen once, and the ten largest hold 2% to 3%. The sample comprised peripheral blood. The receptors stem from a man aged 30 to 45 with COVID-19, enrolled during active disease.

The chain links TRBV30 to TRBJ2-7; 10 positions match TRBD2. CDR1 and CDR2 from the germline V gene are GTSNPN and SVGIG (reference sequence). Unmatched junction bases numbered 8, after V lost 8 bases and J lost 4 bases. The CDR3 runs 13 residues. CDR3 DNA: TGTGCCGGATCCGGGACTAGCGAGTACGAGCAGTACTTC. Translated: CAGSGTSEYEQYF.

A remark on this clone: Other DNA sequences in the same sample also yield this CDR3. The chain carries TRBV18 and TRBJ2-5, with a possible D match to TRBD2 (5 bases). The CDR3 has 13 residues. V dropped 0 bases and J dropped 5 bases, with 7 bases sitting between them. Germline V CDR1 and CDR2: KGHSH, LQKENI. CDR3 nucleotide sequence: TGTGCCAGCTCACCACCCGGGGTGGAGACCCAGTACTTC. Translating it yields CASSPPGVETQYF.

The table lists this clone with a few counts. The CDR3 region has the DNA TGTGCCAGCAGGTTTCTGGGGACAGCTTTTCAGGGGCAGTTCTTC. It codes for CASRFLGTAFQGQFF. This chain joins TRBV2 and TRBJ2-1; 7 positions agree with TRBD1. Trimming removed 6 bases from V and 12 bases from J; junction bases left unmatched: 17. Germline V gene lookup returns CDR1 SNHLY and CDR2 FYNNEI. This CDR3 region has 15 residues.

The chain is built from TRBV28 and TRBJ1-2; no clear D. Germline V gene lookup returns CDR1 MDHEN and CDR2 SYDVKM. Trimming stripped 4 bases from V and 0 bases from J, with 12 bases between. The CDR3 covers 15 residues. CDR3 residues: CASSSPREANYGYTF. The CDR3 region has the DNA TGTGCCAGCAGTTCGCCCCGGGAGGCTAACTATGGCTACACCTTC.

The V and J genes are TRBV6-2 or TRBV6-3 and TRBJ1-2; TRBD1 matches 8 bases. CDR3 length: 16 amino acids. From germline, CDR1 is MNHEY and CDR2 SVGEGT. V lost 2 bases to trimming and J lost 1 base; unmatched junction nucleotides: 6. CDR3 coding DNA: TGTGCCAGCAGTTACGGTGGTACAGGGGGTAACTATGGCTACACCTTC. It encodes CASSYGGTGGNYGYTF.

This chain joins TRBV6-5 and TRBJ2-7; D may be TRBD1 (7 bases). Germline V gene data show CDR1 as MNHEY and CDR2 as SVGAGI. The germline V and J ends were trimmed by 5 bases and 2 bases, with 16 bases remaining between them. This CDR3 spans 15 amino acids. In DNA, the CDR3 is TGTGCCAGCAGTCCCCCAGGAGGGGGCCCCTACGAGCAGTACTTC. It encodes CASSPPGGGPYEQYF.

The chain recombines TRBV5-1 with TRBJ1-3, with no clear D. CDR1 is SGHRS and CDR2 is YFSETQ in the germline V gene. V lost 0 bases and J 1 base, leaving 8 bases between the germline ends. This CDR3 has 15 residues. The CDR3 is CASSLAGLSGNTIYF. CDR3 DNA sequence: TGCGCCAGCAGCTTGGCCGGTTTATCTGGAAACACCATATATTTT.

The chain couples TRBV19 to TRBJ2-7; 10 bases match TRBD1. The CDR3 totals 16 residues. V lost 1 base to trimming and J lost 3 bases; unmatched junction nucleotides: 6. Germline-derived CDR1 and CDR2 are LNHDA and SQIVND (reference sequence). For the CDR3, the DNA is TGTGCCAGTAGTATAGGGGGACAGGGGATTTTCTACGAGCAGTACTTC. This codes for CASSIGGQGIFYEQYF.

J is TRBJ1-1 and V is TRBV6-5; D is perhaps TRBD1 (5 bases). Germline CDR1 is MNHEY and CDR2 is SVGAGI. The CDR3 runs 13 residues. V lost 6 bases and J 1 base, leaving 9 bases between the germline ends. The CDR3 bases are TGTGCCAGCAGACCCACAGGGAACACTGAAGCTTTCTTT. This gives the protein CASRPTGNTEAFF.

The rearrangement joins TRBV5-4 to TRBJ2-1, with D hard to call. CDR1 SGHNT and CDR2 YYREEE come from the germline V gene (reference sequence). V was trimmed by 0 bases and J by 0 bases, leaving 13 bases between them. This CDR3 spans 17 amino acids. CDR3: CASSLGGILSSYNEQFF. CDR3 bases: TGTGCCAGCAGCTTGGGAGGCATCTTGAGCTCCTACAATGAGCAGTTCTTC. Complete variable domain (other parts from reference TRBV5-4 and TRBJ2-1): ETGVTQSPTHLIKTRGQQVTLRCSSQSGHNTVSWYQQALGQGPQFIFQYYREEENGRGNFPPRFSGLQFPNYSSELNVNALELDDSALYLCASSLGGILSSYNEQFFGPGTRLTVL.

The chain is built from TRBV14 and TRBJ2-1, with D maybe TRBD1 (6 bases). This CDR3 is built from 15 residues. Trimming took 4 bases from V and 8 from J, leaving 18 bases between them. Germline V gene sequence: CDR1 SGHDN, CDR2 FVKESK. For the CDR3, the DNA is TGTGCCAGCAGCCGAAGAACAGGGTTAAGCCATGAGCAGTTCTTC. Translated, it gives CASSRRTGLSHEQFF.

V and J are TRBV12-2 and TRBJ1-1; the DNA was not used to check the table's D call, TRBD1. TRBV12-2 has pseudogene status. CDR3 length: 15 residues. In DNA form, the CDR3 reads TGTGCAAGTCGCACTTGGACAGAACTTTACACTGAAGCTTTCTTT. This codes for CASRTWTELYTEAFF.

The gene calls are TRBV11-2 and TRBJ1-2, with a weak D call TRBD1 (6 bases). Germline values: CDR1 SGHAT, CDR2 FQNNGV. This CDR3 comprises 13 residues. Trimming took 5 bases from V and 6 from J, leaving 13 bases between them. The CDR3 loop is CASSAPGADGYTF. DNA for the CDR3: TGTGCCAGCAGCGCCCCAGGGGCGGATGGCTACACCTTC.

The chain has TRBV3-1 (or the pseudogene TRBV3-2) and TRBJ1-5; D is perhaps TRBD1 (5 bases). The CDR3 is 14 amino acids. The ends were cut back, 4 bases at V and 1 base at J, with 8 bases in the middle. Per the germline V gene, CDR1 is LGHDT and CDR2 is YNNKEL (reference sequence). The CDR3 sequence is CASSPAGSNQPQHF. The DNA of the CDR3 is TGTGCCAGCAGCCCAGCAGGGAGCAATCAGCCCCAGCATTTT.

The gene calls are TRBV28 and TRBJ2-1; unclear D gene. This CDR3 is 12 amino acids long. Trimming pared 6 bases from V and 9 bases from J, leaving 12 bases between. Germline V gene data show CDR1 as MDHEN and CDR2 as SYDVKM. CDR3 sequence: CASRPNHSEQFF. CDR3 coding DNA: TGTGCCAGCAGACCTAACCATAGTGAGCAGTTCTTC. The variable domain in full, completed from reference TRBV28 and TRBJ2-1, reads DVKVTQSSRYLVKRTGEKVFLECVQDMDHENMFWYRQDPGLGLRLIYFSYDVKMKEKGDIPEGYSVSREKKERFSLILESASTNQTSMYLCASRPNHSEQFFGPGTRLTVL.

The rearrangement uses TRBV19 and TRBJ1-5, with no clear D. Germline V gene lookup returns CDR1 LNHDA and CDR2 SQIVND (reference sequence). This CDR3 has 15 amino acids. Deletions cut 9 bases from V and 2 bases from J, with 17 bases between. The CDR3 loop is CASQDWSGGNQPQHF. CDR3 nucleotides: TGTGCCAGCCAAGACTGGTCTGGAGGCAATCAGCCCCAGCATTTT.

The chain has TRBV6-5 and TRBJ1-1; tentatively, D is TRBD1 (5 bases). The CDR3 runs to 11 residues. With 5 bases removed from V and 5 bases from J, the gap between germline ends came to 6 bases. Looked up from germline, CDR1 is MNHEY and CDR2 is SVGAGI. The CDR3 here is CASSPGTEAFF. DNA of the CDR3: TGTGCCAGCAGTCCAGGGACTGAAGCTTTCTTT.

This clone was observed once. The chain combines TRBV27 with TRBJ2-1; TRBD2 matches at 10 bases. V lost 0 bases, J lost 9 bases, and 5 bases stayed unmatched. The length of the CDR3 is 15 residues. The V gene's germline CDR1 is MNHEY and CDR2 SMNVEV (reference sequence). The CDR3 loop is CASSLSLAGVGEQFF. The CDR3 nucleotides are TGTGCCAGCAGTTTATCCCTAGCGGGAGTCGGTGAGCAGTTCTTC.

The gene calls are TRBV6-2 or TRBV6-3 and TRBJ1-2; 9 nucleotides align to TRBD1. J lost 7 bases, V lost 2 bases, and 8 bases had no gene match. The CDR3 length is 15 residues. CDR1 is MNHEY, CDR2 SVGEGT, per germline. CDR3 in DNA: TGTGCCAGCAGTTACCCCCCGGGACAGGGCTCTGGCTACACCTTC. Translated, it gives CASSYPPGQGSGYTF.

The chain couples TRBV15 to TRBJ1-5; D gene unclear. Trimming removed 0 bases at V and 5 bases at J, with 11 bases between. CDR3 length: 15 residues. From germline, CDR1 is LNHNV and CDR2 YYDKDF (reference sequence). CDR3 coding DNA: TGTGCCACCAGCAGAGATCTGGTCAGTTATCAGCCCCAGCATTTT. Translated: CATSRDLVSYQPQHF.

The gene calls are TRBV6-4 and TRBJ1-2; no reliable D call. CDR3 length: 12 amino acids. V was cut by 8 bases and J by 10 bases, with 17 bases left in between. Germline CDR1 reads MRHNA; CDR2 reads SNTAGT. This CDR3 is CASSPGNRVYTF. Written as DNA, the CDR3 is TGTGCCAGCTCCCCGGGAAATAGAGTCTACACCTTC.

The chain links TRBV6-5 to TRBJ1-5; 7 nucleotides align to TRBD1. The CDR3 is made up of 14 amino acids. J gave up 4 bases and V 6 bases, and 6 bases lay outside the gene matches. In germline, CDR1 is MNHEY, CDR2 SVGAGI. The CDR3 sequence is CASSRVQGNQPQHF. DNA of the CDR3: TGTGCCAGCAGCCGGGTACAGGGGAATCAGCCCCAGCATTTT.

J is TRBJ2-5 and V is TRBV11-3; TRBD2 aligns across 14 bases. The ends lost 5 bases at V and 2 bases at J; junction bases unmatched: 7. The CDR3 loop spans 17 amino acids. Germline V gene sequence: CDR1 SGHNT, CDR2 YENEEA. CDR3 in DNA: TGTGCCAGCAGCCTCGGACTAGCGGGAGGTATACAAGAGACCCAGTACTTC. It is translated as CASSLGLAGGIQETQYF.

This chain uses TRBV19 with TRBJ1-1; TRBD1 aligns across 8 bases. V shed 4 bases, J shed 6 bases, and the junction held 7 bases outside the gene matches. Germline loops: CDR1 LNHDA, CDR2 SQIVND (reference sequence). This CDR3 has 14 amino acids. The CDR3 spells CASSNYQGASEAFF. CDR3 sequence (DNA): TGTGCCAGTAGTAATTATCAGGGGGCATCTGAAGCTTTCTTT. Based on the CDR3 plus reference TRBV19 and TRBJ1-1, the full variable domain is DGGITQSPKYLFRKEGQNVTLSCEQNLNHDAMYWYRQDPGQGLRLIYYSQIVNDFQKGDIAEGYSVSREKKESFPLTVTSAQKNPTAFYLCASSNYQGASEAFFGQGTRLTVV.